The 27 T cell receptor beta chains listed next were all sequenced from one sample in a study of OX40 agonist ivuxolimab in advanced cancers. Here immunoSEQ multiplex PCR was the method, and the copy in TCRdb shows in-frame clones only, minus some. Of about 61,000 clones listed, 70% to 90% are singletons. This specimen consisted of CD4+ or CD8+ T cells sorted from blood, obtained in a trial of the OX40 agonist ivuxolimab. The receptors were gathered from an adult with an advanced solid tumor such as melanoma, head and neck, liver or kidney cancer.

The CDR3 bases are TGCGCCAGCTCTGACTACGTGAACACTGAAGCTTTCTTT. It encodes CASSDYVNTEAFF. The V gene is TRBV10-2, the J gene TRBJ1-1, with D uncertain. V dropped 8 bases and J dropped 0 bases, with 10 bases sitting between them. CDR1 is WSHSY and CDR2 is SAAADI in the germline V gene. The CDR3 totals 13 residues.

The chain employs TRBV2 and TRBJ2-1; 7 bases agree with TRBD1. The germline gives CDR1 SNHLY, CDR2 FYNNEI. Trimming took 8 bases from V and 0 from J; bases not matched to a gene: 4. The CDR3 length is 14 residues. CDR3 bases: TGTGCCAGCGTCGGACAGGTCTCCTACAATGAGCAGTTCTTC. This codes for CASVGQVSYNEQFF. Based on the CDR3 plus reference TRBV2 and TRBJ2-1, the full variable domain is EPEVTQTPSHQVTQMGQEVILRCVPISNHLYFYWYRQILGQKVEFLVSFYNNEISEKSEIFDDQFSVERPDGSNFTLKIRSTKLEDSAMYFCASVGQVSYNEQFFGPGTRLTVL.

This chain joins TRBV27 and TRBJ2-1; 16 positions agree with TRBD2. Germline values: CDR1 MNHEY, CDR2 SMNVEV (reference sequence). The V segment lost 5 bases and the J segment 4 bases; nucleotides outside the gene matches: 5. This CDR3 spans 17 amino acids. The CDR3 nucleotides read TGTGCCAGCAGTCTCGGGACTAGCGGGGGGGCATACAATGAGCAGTTCTTC. As protein: CASSLGTSGGAYNEQFF.

The chain is built from TRBV11-2 and TRBJ2-2, with 9 positions matching TRBD2. J lost 8 bases, V lost 1 base, and 5 bases had no gene match. CDR1 SGHAT and CDR2 FQNNGV come from the germline V gene. The CDR3 is 15 amino acids. The CDR3 spells CASSLVAGAAGELFF. CDR3 nucleotide sequence: TGTGCCAGCAGCTTAGTAGCGGGGGCAGCGGGGGAGCTGTTTTTT.

The J gene is TRBJ2-3, the V gene TRBV4-2; 7 bases match TRBD1. CDR1 and CDR2 from the germline V gene are LGHNA and YNFKEQ. This CDR3 has 16 amino acids. V lost 0 bases and J lost 3; bases outside the gene matches: 6. CDR3 sequence: CASSQDLRGLTDTQYF. In DNA form, the CDR3 reads TGTGCCAGCAGCCAAGATTTGAGGGGGCTGACAGATACGCAGTATTTT.

This sequence joins TRBV29-1 and TRBJ2-1, with 9 nucleotides matching TRBD2. CDR1 SQVTM and CDR2 ANQGSEA come from the germline V gene. The CDR3 loop spans 14 amino acids. Unmatched junction bases numbered 8, after V lost 3 bases and J lost 8 bases. The CDR3 DNA reads TGCAGCGTTGATCGGCGGGGGGGCCCCGATGAGCAGTTCTTC. Translation gives CSVDRRGGPDEQFF.

This chain uses TRBV10-1 with TRBJ1-1; no definite D call. The V gene's germline CDR1 is WNHNN and CDR2 SYGVQD (reference sequence). CDR3 size: 14 residues. V was trimmed by 0 bases and J by 9 bases, leaving 14 bases between them. CDR3 protein: CASSESGSGGKAFF. The CDR3 DNA follows: TGCGCCAGCAGTGAGTCGGGCAGCGGCGGGAAAGCTTTCTTT.

The chain links TRBV27 to TRBJ2-1, with D perhaps given as TRBD1 or TRBD2 (5 bases each). This CDR3 has 16 residues. Trimming took 3 bases from V and 0 from J, leaving 12 bases between them. Germline V gene sequence: CDR1 MNHEY, CDR2 SMNVEV (reference sequence). CDR3 DNA sequence: TGTGCCAGCAGTTTCCGGGGCGATCGCTCCTACAATGAGCAGTTCTTC. Translating gives CASSFRGDRSYNEQFF.

The table lists this clone with a count of one. The rearrangement joins TRBV5-4 to TRBJ2-7, with TRBD1 matching over 8 bases. V lost 4 bases and J lost 0; bases outside the gene matches: 3. This CDR3 has 14 amino acids. CDR1 is SGHNT, CDR2 YYREEE, per germline (reference sequence). Here the CDR3 DNA reads TGTGCCAGCAGCCGGACAGGGAGCTCCTACGAGCAGTACTTC. Protein product: CASSRTGSSYEQYF.

The rearrangement joins TRBV4-1 to TRBJ2-3; D remains unclear. The V gene lost 0 bases and the J gene lost 2 bases, with 24 bases spanning the gap. CDR3 length: 20 residues. Germline lookup yields CDR1 MGHRA and CDR2 YSYEKL. CDR3 amino acids: CASSQEVKFLGTYNTDTQYF. CDR3 nucleotide sequence: TGCGCCAGCAGCCAAGAGGTGAAGTTCCTAGGAACTTATAACACAGATACGCAGTATTTT.

The V gene is TRBV5-1, the J gene TRBJ1-1, with 8 bases identical to TRBD1. The CDR3 consists of 19 residues. Germline V gene lookup returns CDR1 SGHRS and CDR2 YFSETQ. After removal of 0 bases from V and 6 bases from J, the junction contained 19 bases not matched to a gene. In DNA, the CDR3 is TGCGCCAGCAGCTTGGAACCCCAGGGGGCGCCTATGATCAGCTCTGAAGCTTTCTTT. Residues: CASSLEPQGAPMISSEAFF.

This clone came up once. This sequence joins TRBV6-5 and TRBJ2-7; 7 bases match TRBD1. J gave up 0 bases and V 6 bases, and 5 bases lay outside the gene matches. The germline CDR1 and CDR2 sequences are MNHEY and SVGAGI. The CDR3 is made up of 14 amino acids. CDR3 in amino acids: CASRRDRTSYEQYF. The CDR3 DNA follows: TGTGCCAGCAGGAGGGACAGAACCTCCTACGAGCAGTACTTC.

This chain joins TRBV7-2 and TRBJ1-5; 7 bases are shared with TRBD1. With V trimmed by 1 base and J by 5 bases, 8 bases remained unmatched. The CDR3 length is 16 residues. Germline V lookup: CDR1 SGHTA, CDR2 FQGNSA. CDR3 loop: CASSLVGSGGDQPQHF. The DNA of the CDR3 is TGTGCCAGCAGCTTAGTAGGGTCAGGGGGGGATCAGCCCCAGCATTTT.

The CDR3 DNA sequence: TGTGCCAGCAGCTTCAGGGTGAACACTGAAGCTTTCTTT. Its protein product is CASSFRVNTEAFF. The chain has TRBV11-3 and TRBJ1-1, with TRBD1 as a possible D gene (5 bases). Looked up from germline, CDR1 is SGHNT and CDR2 is YENEEA. This CDR3 region has 13 residues. V shed 3 bases and J shed 0 bases, with 5 bases lying between them.

The gene calls are TRBV11-2 and TRBJ2-1; 10 nucleotides agree with TRBD2. This CDR3 region has 15 residues. Germline CDR1 SGHAT, CDR2 FQNNGV. The ends lost 4 bases at V and 9 bases at J; junction bases unmatched: 9. CDR3 in DNA: TGTGCCAGCAGCTCTGGACTAGCGGCGACGGGTGAGCAGTTCTTC. Translated, it gives CASSSGLAATGEQFF.

This chain links TRBV27 with TRBJ1-2; 7 bases are shared with TRBD1. Trimming removed 8 bases from V and 0 bases from J; junction bases left unmatched: 6. The CDR3 has 14 residues. Germline lookup yields CDR1 MNHEY and CDR2 SMNVEV (reference sequence). The CDR3 spells CASWWTGANYGYTF. CDR3 DNA sequence: TGTGCCAGCTGGTGGACAGGCGCTAACTATGGCTACACCTTC.

The rearrangement joins TRBV14 to TRBJ1-1; 7 bases match TRBD1. CDR1 and CDR2 from the germline V gene are SGHDN and FVKESK. After removal of 1 base from V and 7 bases from J, the junction contained 12 bases not matched to a gene. The length of the CDR3 is 16 residues. CDR3 protein: CASSQVSTGQRLEAFF. In DNA, the CDR3 is TGTGCCAGCAGCCAAGTCTCCACGGGACAGAGACTTGAAGCTTTCTTT.

The chain has TRBV11-2 and TRBJ2-7; D unclear. Germline V lookup: CDR1 SGHAT, CDR2 FQNNGV. The CDR3 covers 12 residues. V was pared by 0 bases and J by 5 bases, with 5 bases between. The CDR3 region has the DNA TGTGCCAGCAGCTTAGAACCTGACGAGCAGTACTTC. It translates to CASSLEPDEQYF.

The chain combines TRBV9 with TRBJ2-7; either TRBD1 or TRBD2 may fit D (6 bases each). The CDR3 extends over 14 amino acids. Deletions cut 0 bases from V and 5 bases from J, with 12 bases between. Germline loops: CDR1 SGDLS, CDR2 YYNGEE. As DNA, the CDR3 is TGTGCCAGCAGCGTAGTGGGGGGCCGGAACGAGCAGTACTTC. Its protein is CASSVVGGRNEQYF.

The chain is built from TRBV6-6 and TRBJ2-2; D is uncertain. CDR1 is MNHNY and CDR2 is SVGAGI in the germline V gene (reference sequence). This CDR3 region has 13 residues. Deletions cut 10 bases from V and 3 bases from J, with 12 bases between. The CDR3 reads CATIFGDTGELFF. The CDR3 bases are TGTGCCACCATCTTCGGAGACACCGGGGAGCTGTTTTTT.

A remark on this clone: Relative to the germline gene, one junction end is altered; a read error may explain this. Other DNA sequences from this sample encode an identical CDR3 as well. The gene calls are TRBV7-6 and TRBJ2-1, with 13 bases lining up with TRBD2. Germline CDR1 and CDR2: SGHVS and FNYEAQ. The CDR3 sequence is 17 residues long. CDR3 sequence (DNA): TGCGCCAGCCTACTAGCGGGGGGGAAGAGCTCCTACAATGAGCAGTTCTTC. Translation gives CASLLAGGKSSYNEQFF.

This chain connects TRBV5-1 to TRBJ1-2; D may be TRBD1 (5 bases). Germline CDR1 and CDR2: SGHRS and YFSETQ. The CDR3 sequence is 15 residues long. Trimming removed 0 bases at V and 4 bases at J, with 13 bases between. The CDR3 sequence: CASSLDTGRLYGYTF. CDR3 DNA sequence: TGCGCCAGCAGCTTGGATACGGGGCGCCTCTATGGCTACACCTTC.

The V gene is TRBV30, the J gene TRBJ1-4; the D is unclear. CDR3 length: 15 residues. V lost 5 bases and J 6 bases, leaving 19 bases between the germline ends. The germline CDR1 and CDR2 sequences are GTSNPN and SVGIG (reference sequence). CDR3 sequence reads: CAWGRWGIADEKLFF. CDR3 in DNA: TGTGCCTGGGGACGTTGGGGAATAGCGGATGAAAAACTGTTTTTT.

Only one count was recorded for this clone. This rearrangement joins TRBV5-1 to TRBJ1-5; the match to TRBD1 covers 12 bases. The germline CDR1 and CDR2 sequences are SGHRS and YFSETQ. V dropped 4 bases and J dropped 7; count of bases not matched to a gene: 6. This CDR3 region has 15 residues. The CDR3 loop is CASSPGTGGFQPQHF. CDR3 in DNA: TGCGCCAGCAGCCCCGGGACAGGGGGCTTCCAGCCCCAGCATTTT.

This chain uses TRBV25-1 with TRBJ2-7; maybe TRBD2 (6 bases). CDR1 is MGHDK and CDR2 is SYGVNS in the germline V gene. Trimming cost V 3 bases and J 7 bases, with 7 bases left between them. This CDR3 region has 11 residues. The CDR3 spells CASSEAGEQYF. CDR3 in DNA: TGTGCCAGCAGTGAGGCGGGGGAGCAGTACTTC.

The rearrangement links TRBV11-2 to TRBJ1-2, with 9 bases aligning to TRBD1. The CDR3 loop spans 14 amino acids. Germline CDR1 reads SGHAT; CDR2 reads FQNNGV. V trimming: 6 bases; J trimming: 4 bases; junction bases outside the gene matches: 6. CDR3 nucleotide sequence: TGTGCCAGCAGTCTTAGACAGGGGGGCTATGGCTACACCTTC. This sequence encodes CASSLRQGGYGYTF.

The chain has TRBV4-1 and TRBJ2-3; D could derive from TRBD1 or TRBD2 (5 bases each). Trimming cost V 6 bases and J 6 bases, with 19 bases left between them. The CDR3 extends over 15 amino acids. CDR1 is MGHRA, CDR2 YSYEKL, per germline. DNA of the CDR3: TGCGCCAGCAGGGATATAATTCGGGACGTCGATACGCAGTATTTT. This translates into CASRDIIRDVDTQYF.